This TCR beta chain was recorded in a study of technical replicates of blood from several donors. Germline values: CDR1 SGDLS, CDR2 YYNGEE. The junction had 7 bases not matched to a gene; V was cut back by 0 bases and J by 4 bases. The CDR3 runs to 16 residues. Generated by immunoSEQ multiplex PCR, the TCRdb table keeps only in-frame clones and is missing some. Here the sample spans more than 90,000 clones, roughly 95% being singletons. The origin of this receptor is a human donor in good health. Sequences were obtained from T cells isolated from PBMCs. V gene TRBV9 combines with J gene TRBJ2-1, with TRBD2 matching over 7 bases. CDR3 bases: TGTGCCAGCAGCGTAGGAGGACTAGAGAATTACAATGAGCAGTTCTTC. This encodes CASSVGGLENYNEQFF.